This T cell receptor (beta chain) was sequenced in a study of T cells of healthy individuals. Using its own MiXCR run on the 5' RACE reads, TCRdb lists one record per CDR3 protein. The sample holds about 41,000 distinct CDR3 sequences, about 4.2% seen once. This clonotype was counted a single time. The CDR3 runs 17 residues. Trimming cost V 0 bases and J 4 bases, with 16 bases left between them. In germline, CDR1 is LGHNT, CDR2 FRNRAP. The sequence derives from a human donor in good health. The chain is built from TRBV12-5 and TRBJ1-5; tentatively, D is TRBD1 (5 bases). The CDR3 DNA reads as TGTGCTAGTGGTTTGGTTGGGCAGGGTAGAGGAAATCAGCCCCAGCATTTT. This sequence encodes CASGLVGQGRGNQPQHF.